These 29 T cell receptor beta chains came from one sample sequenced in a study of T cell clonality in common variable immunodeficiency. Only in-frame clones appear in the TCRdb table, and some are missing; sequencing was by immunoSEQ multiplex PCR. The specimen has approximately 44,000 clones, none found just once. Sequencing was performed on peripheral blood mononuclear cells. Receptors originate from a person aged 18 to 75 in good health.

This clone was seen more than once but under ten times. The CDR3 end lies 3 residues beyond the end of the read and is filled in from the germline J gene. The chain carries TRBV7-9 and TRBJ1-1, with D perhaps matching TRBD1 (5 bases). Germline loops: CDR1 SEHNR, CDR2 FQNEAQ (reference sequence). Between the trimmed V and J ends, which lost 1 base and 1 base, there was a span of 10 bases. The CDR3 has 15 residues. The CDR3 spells CASSLVRGTNTEAFF. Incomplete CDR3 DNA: TGTGCCAGCAGCTTAGTTCGGGGGACGAACACTGAA.

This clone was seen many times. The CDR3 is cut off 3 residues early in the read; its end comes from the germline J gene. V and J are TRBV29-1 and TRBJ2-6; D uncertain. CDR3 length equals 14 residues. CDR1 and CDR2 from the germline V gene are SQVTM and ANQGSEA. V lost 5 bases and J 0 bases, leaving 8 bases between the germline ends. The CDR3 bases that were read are TGCAGCGTTTCCGACACCTCTGGGGCCAACGTC. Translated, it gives CSVSDTSGANV. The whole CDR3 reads CSVSDTSGANVLTF.

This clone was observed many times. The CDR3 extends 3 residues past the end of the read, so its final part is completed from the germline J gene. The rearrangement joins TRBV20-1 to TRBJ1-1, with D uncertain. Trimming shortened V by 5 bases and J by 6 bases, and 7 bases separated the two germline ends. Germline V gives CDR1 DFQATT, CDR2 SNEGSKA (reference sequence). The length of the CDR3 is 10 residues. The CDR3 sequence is CSAPRAEAFF. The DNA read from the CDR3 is TGCAGTGCTCCCCGGGCTGAA.

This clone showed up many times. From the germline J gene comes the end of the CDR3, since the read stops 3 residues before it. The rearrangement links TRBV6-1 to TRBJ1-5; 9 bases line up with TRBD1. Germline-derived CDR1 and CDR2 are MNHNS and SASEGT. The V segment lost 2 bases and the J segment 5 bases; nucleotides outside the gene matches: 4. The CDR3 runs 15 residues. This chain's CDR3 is CASSETGGIHQPQHF. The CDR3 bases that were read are TGTGCCAGCAGTGAAACAGGGGGCATCCATCAGCCC.

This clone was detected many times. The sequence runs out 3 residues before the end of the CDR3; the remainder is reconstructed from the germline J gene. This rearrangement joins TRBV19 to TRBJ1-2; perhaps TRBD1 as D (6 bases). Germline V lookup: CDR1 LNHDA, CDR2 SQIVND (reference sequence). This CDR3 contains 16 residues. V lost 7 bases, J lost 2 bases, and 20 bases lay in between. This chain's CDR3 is CASKAGEILWNYGYTF. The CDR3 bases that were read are TGTGCCAGTAAGGCAGGGGAAATCTTGTGGAACTATGGC.

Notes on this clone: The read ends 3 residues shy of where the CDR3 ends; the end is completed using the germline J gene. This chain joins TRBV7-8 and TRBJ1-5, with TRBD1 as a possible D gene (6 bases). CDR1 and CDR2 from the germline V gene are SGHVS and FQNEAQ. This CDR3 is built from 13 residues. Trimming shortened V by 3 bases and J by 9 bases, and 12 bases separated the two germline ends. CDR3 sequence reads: CASSFAGVWPQHF. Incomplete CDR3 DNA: TGTGCCAGCAGCTTTGCAGGGGTTTGGCCC.

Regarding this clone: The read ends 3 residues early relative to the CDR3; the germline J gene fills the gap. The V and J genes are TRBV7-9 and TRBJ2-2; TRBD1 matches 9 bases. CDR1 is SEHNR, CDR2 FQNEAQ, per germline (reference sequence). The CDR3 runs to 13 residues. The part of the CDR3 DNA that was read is TGTGCCACCCGGACAGGGGACAATTCACCG. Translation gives CATRTGDNSP. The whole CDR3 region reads CATRTGDNSPLFF.

The CDR3 is CAWTWRGGSETQYF. The covered CDR3 bases are TGTGCCTGGACCTGGCGGGGGGGCTCGGAGACC. The chain couples TRBV30 to TRBJ2-5; 9 bases map to TRBD2. The observed sequence ends 3 residues before the CDR3 terminus, with the missing tail filled in from the germline J gene. With 4 bases clipped from V and 5 bases from J, the junction kept 8 bases outside the gene matches. Germline V gives CDR1 GTSNPN, CDR2 SVGIG (reference sequence). The CDR3 spans 14 residues.

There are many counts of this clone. CDR3 amino acids: CASSLITSGRSEQYF. Incomplete CDR3 DNA: TGTGCCAGCAGCTTAATCACTAGCGGGAGAAGCGAG. The rearrangement links TRBV13 to TRBJ2-7; 11 nucleotides line up with TRBD2. Coverage ceases 3 residues before the CDR3 finishes, and the germline J gene fills in the end. Germline V CDR1 and CDR2: PRHDT, FYEKMQ (reference sequence). The CDR3 runs to 15 residues. Trimming took 2 bases from V and 6 from J; bases not matched to a gene: 6.

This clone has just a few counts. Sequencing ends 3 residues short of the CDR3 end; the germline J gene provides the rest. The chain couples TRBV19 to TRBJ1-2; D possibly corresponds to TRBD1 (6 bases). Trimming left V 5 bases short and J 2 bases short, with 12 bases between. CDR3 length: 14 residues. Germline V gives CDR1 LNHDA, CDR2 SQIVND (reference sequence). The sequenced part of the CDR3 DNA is TGTGCCAGTAGTCCTCAGGGGCGGAACTATGGC. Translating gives CASSPQGRNYG. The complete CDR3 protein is CASSPQGRNYGYTF.

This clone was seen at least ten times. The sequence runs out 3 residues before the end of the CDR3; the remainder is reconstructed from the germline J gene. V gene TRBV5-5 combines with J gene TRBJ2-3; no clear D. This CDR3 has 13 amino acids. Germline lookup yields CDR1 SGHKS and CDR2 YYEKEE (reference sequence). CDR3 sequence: CASSLSPVETQYF. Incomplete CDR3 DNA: TGTGCCAGCAGCTTATCCCCCGTAGAGACG.

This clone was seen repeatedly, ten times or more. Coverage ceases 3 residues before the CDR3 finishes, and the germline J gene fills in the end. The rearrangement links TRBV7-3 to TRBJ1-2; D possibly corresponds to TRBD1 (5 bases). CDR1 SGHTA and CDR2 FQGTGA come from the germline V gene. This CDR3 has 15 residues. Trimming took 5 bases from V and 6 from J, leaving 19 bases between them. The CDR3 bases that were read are TGTGCCAGCAGCCCACGGGGGGAAAAGTTGGATGGC. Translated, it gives CASSPRGEKLDG. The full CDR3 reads CASSPRGEKLDGYTF.

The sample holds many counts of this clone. This chain's CDR3 is CATSDSGLAGSYEQYF. The CDR3 bases that were read are TGTGCCACCAGTGACTCGGGACTAGCGGGCTCCTACGAG. V usage is TRBV24-1 and J usage is TRBJ2-7; 12 bases map to TRBD2. The read stops 3 residues short of the end of the CDR3; the missing end is completed from the germline J gene. V lost 4 bases to trimming and J lost 0 bases; unmatched junction nucleotides: 3. Germline lookup yields CDR1 KGHDR and CDR2 SFDVKD. The CDR3 loop spans 16 amino acids.

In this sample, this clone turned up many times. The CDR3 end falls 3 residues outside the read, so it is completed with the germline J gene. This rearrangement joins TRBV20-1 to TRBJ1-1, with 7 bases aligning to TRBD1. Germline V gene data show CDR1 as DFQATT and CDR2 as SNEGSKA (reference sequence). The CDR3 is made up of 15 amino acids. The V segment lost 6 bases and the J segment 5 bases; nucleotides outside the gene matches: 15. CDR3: CSARVPYRGQTEAFF. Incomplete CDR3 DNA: TGCAGTGCCCGAGTTCCATACAGGGGTCAAACTGAA.

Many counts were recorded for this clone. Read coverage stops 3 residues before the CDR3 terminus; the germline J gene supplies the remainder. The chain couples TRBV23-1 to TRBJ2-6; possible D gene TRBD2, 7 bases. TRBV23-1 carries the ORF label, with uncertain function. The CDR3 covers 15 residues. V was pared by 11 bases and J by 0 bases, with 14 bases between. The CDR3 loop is CAATGRGSGANVLTF. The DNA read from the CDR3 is TGCGCCGCCACAGGGAGGGGCTCTGGGGCCAACGTC.

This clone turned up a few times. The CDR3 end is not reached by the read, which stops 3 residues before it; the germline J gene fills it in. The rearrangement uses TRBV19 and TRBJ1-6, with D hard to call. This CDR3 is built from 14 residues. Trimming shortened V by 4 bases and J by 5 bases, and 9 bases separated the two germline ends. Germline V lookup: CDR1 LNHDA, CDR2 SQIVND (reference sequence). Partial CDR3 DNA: TGTGCCAGTAGTAAGGCAAGGGATAATTCACCC. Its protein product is CASSKARDNSP. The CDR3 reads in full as CASSKARDNSPLHF.

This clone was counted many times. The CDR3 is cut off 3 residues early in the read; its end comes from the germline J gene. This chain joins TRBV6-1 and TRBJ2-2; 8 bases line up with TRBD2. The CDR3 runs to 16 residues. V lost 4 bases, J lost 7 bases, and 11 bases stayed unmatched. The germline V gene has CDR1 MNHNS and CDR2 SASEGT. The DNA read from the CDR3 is TGTGCCAGCAGTGGGGGTTTAGCGGGACGGAACGGGGAG. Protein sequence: CASSGGLAGRNGE. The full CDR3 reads CASSGGLAGRNGELFF.

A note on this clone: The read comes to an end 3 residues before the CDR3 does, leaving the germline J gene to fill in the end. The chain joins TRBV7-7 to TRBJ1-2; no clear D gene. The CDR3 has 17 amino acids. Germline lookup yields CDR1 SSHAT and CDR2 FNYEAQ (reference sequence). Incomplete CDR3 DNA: TGTGCCAGCAGCTTATTGCGGGGTAGTAGCTCCTACAATGAC. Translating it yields CASSLLRGSSSYND. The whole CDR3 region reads CASSLLRGSSSYNDYTF.

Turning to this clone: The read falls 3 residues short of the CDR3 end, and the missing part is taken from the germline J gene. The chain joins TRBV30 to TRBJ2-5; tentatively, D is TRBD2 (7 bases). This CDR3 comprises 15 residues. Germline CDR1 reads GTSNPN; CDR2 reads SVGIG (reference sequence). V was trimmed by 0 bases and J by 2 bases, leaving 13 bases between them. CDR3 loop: CAWSVVRGAQETQYF. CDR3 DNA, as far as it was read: TGTGCCTGGAGTGTAGTACGGGGGGCTCAAGAGACC.

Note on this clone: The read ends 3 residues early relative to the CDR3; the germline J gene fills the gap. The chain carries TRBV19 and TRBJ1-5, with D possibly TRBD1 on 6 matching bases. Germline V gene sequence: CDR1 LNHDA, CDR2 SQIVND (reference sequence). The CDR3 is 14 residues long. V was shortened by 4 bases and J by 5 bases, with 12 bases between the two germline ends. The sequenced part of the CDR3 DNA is TGTGCCAGTAGTACTACAGGGAGGTATCAGCCC. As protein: CASSTTGRYQP. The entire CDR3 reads CASSTTGRYQPQHF.

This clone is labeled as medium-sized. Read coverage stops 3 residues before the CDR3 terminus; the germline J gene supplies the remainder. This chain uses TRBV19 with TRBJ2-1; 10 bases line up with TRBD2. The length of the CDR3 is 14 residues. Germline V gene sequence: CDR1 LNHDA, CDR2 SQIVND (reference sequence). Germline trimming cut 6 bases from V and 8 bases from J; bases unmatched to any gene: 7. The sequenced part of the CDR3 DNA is TGTGCCAGTAGGAGCAGCGGGAGGGCCGATGAG. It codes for CASRSSGRADE. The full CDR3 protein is CASRSSGRADEQFF.

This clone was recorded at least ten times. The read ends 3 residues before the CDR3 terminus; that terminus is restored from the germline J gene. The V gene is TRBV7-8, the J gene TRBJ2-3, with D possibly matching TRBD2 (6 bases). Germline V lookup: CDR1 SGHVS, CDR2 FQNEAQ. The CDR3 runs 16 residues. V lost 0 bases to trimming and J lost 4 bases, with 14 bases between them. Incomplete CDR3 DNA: TGTGCCAGCAGCTTAGCCGGGACTCCTCCTCCAGATACG. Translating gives CASSLAGTPPPDT. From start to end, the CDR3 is CASSLAGTPPPDTQYF.

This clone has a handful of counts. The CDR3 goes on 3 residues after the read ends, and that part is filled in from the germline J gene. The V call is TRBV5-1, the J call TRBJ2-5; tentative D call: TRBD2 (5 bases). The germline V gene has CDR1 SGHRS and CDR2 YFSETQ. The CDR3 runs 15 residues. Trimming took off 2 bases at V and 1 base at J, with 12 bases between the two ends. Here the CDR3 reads CASSLSGNPQETQYF. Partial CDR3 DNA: TGCGCCAGCAGCTTATCGGGGAACCCCCAAGAGACC.

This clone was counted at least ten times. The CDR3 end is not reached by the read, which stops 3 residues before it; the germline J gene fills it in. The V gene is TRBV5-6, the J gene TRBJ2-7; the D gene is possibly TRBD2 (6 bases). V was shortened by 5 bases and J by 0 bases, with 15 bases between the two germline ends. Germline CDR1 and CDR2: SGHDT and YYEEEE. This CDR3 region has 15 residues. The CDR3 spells CASRRTSRNSYEQYF. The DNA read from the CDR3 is TGTGCCAGCAGACGTACTAGCCGTAACTCCTACGAG.

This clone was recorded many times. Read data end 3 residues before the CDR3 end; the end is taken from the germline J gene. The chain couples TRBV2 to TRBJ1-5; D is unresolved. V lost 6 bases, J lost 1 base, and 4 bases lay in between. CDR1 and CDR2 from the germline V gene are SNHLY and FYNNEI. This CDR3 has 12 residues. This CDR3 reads CASRRSNQPQHF. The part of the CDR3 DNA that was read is TGTGCCAGCAGAAGGAGCAATCAGCCC.

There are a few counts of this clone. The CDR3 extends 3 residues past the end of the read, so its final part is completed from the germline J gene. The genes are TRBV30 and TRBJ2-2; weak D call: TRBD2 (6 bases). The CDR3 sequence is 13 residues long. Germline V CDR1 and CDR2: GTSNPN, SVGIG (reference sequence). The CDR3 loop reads CAWSGTYNSPLFF. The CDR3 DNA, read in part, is TGTGCCTGGTCCGGGACTTATAATTCACCG.

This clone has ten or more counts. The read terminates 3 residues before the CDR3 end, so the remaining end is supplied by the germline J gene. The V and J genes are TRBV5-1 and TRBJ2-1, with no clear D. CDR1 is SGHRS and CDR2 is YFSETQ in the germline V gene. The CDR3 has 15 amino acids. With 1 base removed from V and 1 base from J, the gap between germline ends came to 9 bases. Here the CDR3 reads CASSLSRGSYNEQFF. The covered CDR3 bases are TGCGCCAGCAGCTTGTCGCGCGGTTCCTACAATGAG.

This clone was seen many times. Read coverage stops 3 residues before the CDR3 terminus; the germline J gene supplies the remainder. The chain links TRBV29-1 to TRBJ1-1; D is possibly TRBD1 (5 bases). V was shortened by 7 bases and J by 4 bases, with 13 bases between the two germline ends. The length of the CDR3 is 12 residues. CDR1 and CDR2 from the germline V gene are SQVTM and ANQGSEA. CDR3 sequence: CSATQGTTEAFF. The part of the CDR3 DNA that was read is TGCAGCGCTACCCAGGGTACCACTGAA.

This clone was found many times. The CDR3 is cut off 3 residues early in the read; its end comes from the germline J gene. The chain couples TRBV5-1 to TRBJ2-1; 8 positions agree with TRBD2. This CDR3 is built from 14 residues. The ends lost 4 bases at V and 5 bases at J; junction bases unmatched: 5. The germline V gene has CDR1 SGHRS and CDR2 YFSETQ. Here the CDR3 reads CASSHGGADNEQFF. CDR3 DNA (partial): TGCGCCAGCAGCCACGGGGGGGCCGACAATGAG.